The 9 T cell receptor beta chains reported below all come from one sample, sequenced in a study of beta chain features in type 1 diabetes (dated 2018 in TCRdb). Study-level results and caveats: Type 1 diabetes patients showed a moderate but significant shortening of TCRB CDR3 length in all four CD4+ subsets.

No antigens are known for them. Libraries were prepared through the immunoSEQ multiplex PCR assay. The High Capacity cDNA Reverse Transcription Kit was used to reverse transcribe all of the isolated RNA, meaning that expressed TCRB transcripts were what got sequenced. TCRdb holds this immuneACCESS table with in-frame rearrangements only. Some clones are missing; in checked studies, unresolved V genes explain under half, and the rest has no known cause. The sample records hundreds of thousands of clones, around 15% of which are singletons. 0.035% to 0.04% of the sample comes from the top ten. The specimen was naive CD4+ T cells from blood. The cell subset or site label, as the study defines it: true naive CD4+ T cells. The receptors come from a man younger than 35 with type 1 diabetes.

A few counts support this clone. CDR3 in DNA: TGTGCCTGGGAGAGGGGGGAGGCCGGCTACACCTTC. Protein: CAWERGEAGYTF. The chain links TRBV30 to TRBJ1-2; TRBD1 might be the D (6 bases). The CDR3 runs 12 residues. CDR1 GTSNPN and CDR2 SVGIG come from the germline V gene (reference sequence). The germline V and J ends were trimmed by 5 bases and 8 bases, with 15 bases remaining between them.

This clone has a handful of counts. The rearrangement joins TRBV1 to TRBJ2-7; the table's TRBD2 call for D was not verified on the DNA. TRBV1 corresponds to a pseudogene. There are 18 residues in the CDR3. The CDR3 nucleotides are TGCACCAGCAGCCAAGATTACCCCCGTCTAGCGGGATCCTACGAGCAGTACTTC. This sequence encodes CTSSQDYPRLAGSYEQYF.

This clone was detected only a few times. CDR3 loop: CASSHSGNLQYF. DNA for the CDR3: TGTGCCAGCAGCCATTCAGGGAACCTCCAGTACTTC. The rearrangement uses TRBV7-2 and TRBJ2-5; TRBD1 is a possible D gene (5 bases). CDR3 size: 12 residues. Germline V CDR1 and CDR2: SGHTA, FQGNSA. The V and J ends lost 5 bases and 10 bases respectively, with 14 bases between them.

The chain links TRBV30 to TRBJ2-5; D ambiguous. V was cut by 0 bases and J by 5 bases, with 13 bases left in between. From germline, CDR1 is GTSNPN and CDR2 SVGIG (reference sequence). The length of the CDR3 is 14 residues. CDR3 loop: CAWSVMGRSETQYF. CDR3 nucleotide sequence: TGTGCCTGGAGTGTAATGGGTCGTTCGGAGACCCAGTACTTC. The whole variable domain, remainder taken from reference TRBV30 and TRBJ2-5, is SQTIHQWPATLVQPVGSPLSLECTVEGTSNPNLYWYRQAAGRGLQLLFYSVGIGQISSEVPQNLSASRPQDRQFILSSKKLLLSDSGFYLCAWSVMGRSETQYFGPGTRLLVL.

The genes are TRBV7-2 and TRBJ1-5, with no clear D. Germline V CDR1 and CDR2: SGHTA, FQGNSA. The ends were cut back, 1 base at V and 5 bases at J, with 9 bases in the middle. This CDR3 contains 14 residues. The CDR3 DNA reads as TGTGCCAGCAGCTTAGGGGTTGGATATCAGCCCCAGCATTTT. Protein: CASSLGVGYQPQHF.

Turning to this clone: Additional DNA sequences in this sample encode the identical CDR3. The chain couples TRBV5-1 to TRBJ2-7; D remains ambiguous. V dropped 0 bases and J dropped 7 bases, with 5 bases sitting between them. The germline V gene encodes CDR1 SGHRS and CDR2 YFSETQ. This CDR3 contains 11 residues. The CDR3 DNA sequence: TGCGCCAGCAGCTTGGAGACAGAGCAGTACTTC. Protein sequence: CASSLETEQYF.

The chain uses TRBV7-2 and TRBJ2-3; 9 nucleotides align to TRBD2. CDR3 length: 14 amino acids. Germline CDR1 is SGHTA and CDR2 is FQGNSA. V was clipped by 8 bases and J by 4 bases; unmatched bases: 7. CDR3 sequence: CASGAGGRADTQYF. DNA of the CDR3: TGTGCCAGCGGAGCGGGCGGGAGGGCAGATACGCAGTATTTT.

The V and J genes are TRBV11-2 and TRBJ2-3; D uncertain. Germline values: CDR1 SGHAT, CDR2 FQNNGV. The CDR3 has 14 amino acids. The V end lost 1 base, the J end lost 7 bases, and 12 bases lay between the germline ends. CDR3: CASSLVGSSYTQYF. The CDR3, as DNA: TGTGCCAGCAGCTTAGTCGGGTCTAGTTATACGCAGTATTTT.

The V call is TRBV28, the J call TRBJ1-4; TRBD1 might be the D (5 bases). CDR1 and CDR2 (germline): MDHEN, SYDVKM. This CDR3 has 11 residues. This chain's CDR3 is CATGRLEKLFF. In nucleotides, the CDR3 is TGTGCTACGGGGCGCTTGGAAAAACTGTTTTTT.